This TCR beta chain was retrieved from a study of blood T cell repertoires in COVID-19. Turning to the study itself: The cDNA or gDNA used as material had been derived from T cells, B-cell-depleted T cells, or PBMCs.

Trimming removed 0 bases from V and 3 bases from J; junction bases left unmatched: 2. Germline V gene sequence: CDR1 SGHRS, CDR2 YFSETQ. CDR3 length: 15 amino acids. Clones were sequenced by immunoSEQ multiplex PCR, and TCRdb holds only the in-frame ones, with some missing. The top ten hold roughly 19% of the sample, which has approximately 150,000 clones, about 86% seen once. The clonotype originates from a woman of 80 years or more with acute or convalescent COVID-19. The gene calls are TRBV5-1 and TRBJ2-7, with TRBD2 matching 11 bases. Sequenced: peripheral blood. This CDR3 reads CASSLVAGGNYEQYF. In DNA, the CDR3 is TGCGCCAGCAGCTTGGTAGCGGGAGGGAACTACGAGCAGTACTTC.